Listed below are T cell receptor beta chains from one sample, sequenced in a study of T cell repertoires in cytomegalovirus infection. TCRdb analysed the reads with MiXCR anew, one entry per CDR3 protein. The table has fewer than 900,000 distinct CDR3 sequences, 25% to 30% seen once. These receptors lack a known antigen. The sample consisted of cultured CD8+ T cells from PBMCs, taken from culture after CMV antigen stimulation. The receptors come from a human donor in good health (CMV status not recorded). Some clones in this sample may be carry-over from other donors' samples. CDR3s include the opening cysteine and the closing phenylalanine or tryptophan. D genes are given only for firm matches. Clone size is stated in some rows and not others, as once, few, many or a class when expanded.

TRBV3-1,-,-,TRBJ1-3,CASSQDIIQDLYSGNTIYF,TGTGCCAGCAGCCAAGATATTATACAGGACCTTTACTCTGGAAACACCATATATTTT
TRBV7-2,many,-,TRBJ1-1,CASSFEGWNTEAFF,TGTGCCAGCAGCTTTGAAGGATGGAACACTGAAGCTTTCTTT
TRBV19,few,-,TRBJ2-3,CASSIGGPSGDTQYF,TGTGCCAGTAGTATTGGGGGACCATCCGGGGATACGCAGTATTTT
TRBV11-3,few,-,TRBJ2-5,CASSLDTGMRETQYF,TGTGCCAGCAGCTTAGACACAGGGATGAGGGAGACCCAGTACTTC
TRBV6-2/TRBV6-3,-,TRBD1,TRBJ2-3,CASSYSLGQGARTDTQYF,TGTGCCAGCAGTTACAGTCTCGGACAGGGGGCCCGCACAGATACGCAGTATTTT
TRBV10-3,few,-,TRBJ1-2,CAISDPGENYGYTF,TGTGCCATCAGTGACCCAGGGGAGAACTATGGCTACACCTTC
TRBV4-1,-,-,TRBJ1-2,CASSPRGPPDDPYGYTF,TGCGCCAGCAGCCCACGCGGGCCACCCGACGATCCCTATGGCTACACCTTC
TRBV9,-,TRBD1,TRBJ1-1,CASSAYTQGFTEAFF,TGTGCCAGCAGCGCATATACACAGGGGTTCACTGAAGCTTTCTTT
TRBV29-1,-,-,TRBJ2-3,CSVEISSTDTQYF,TGCAGCGTTGAGATTTCTAGCACAGATACGCAGTATTTT
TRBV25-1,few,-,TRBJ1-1,CASSEFFRGEYTEAFF,TGTGCCAGCAGTGAATTTTTCAGGGGCGAGTACACTGAAGCTTTCTTT
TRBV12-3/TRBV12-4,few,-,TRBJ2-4,CASSPQGPRVAKNIQYF,TGTGCCAGCAGTCCCCAGGGACCCAGGGTAGCCAAAAACATTCAGTACTTC
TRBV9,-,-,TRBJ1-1,CASSVTVENTEAFF,TGTGCCAGCAGCGTAACAGTGGAGAACACTGAAGCTTTCTTT
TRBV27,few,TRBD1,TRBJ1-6,CASSPDVTGNFLHF,TGTGCCAGCAGTCCGGATGTGACAGGGAATTTCCTCCACTTT
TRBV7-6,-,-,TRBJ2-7,CASSLEAASSYEQYF,TGTGCCAGCAGCTTAGAAGCGGCGAGCTCCTACGAGCAGTACTTC
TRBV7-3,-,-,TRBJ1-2,CASSFADFYGYTF,TGTGCCAGCAGCTTCGCAGATTTCTATGGCTACACCTTC
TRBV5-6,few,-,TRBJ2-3,CASSLMVIVSTDTQYF,TGTGCCAGCAGCTTGATGGTCATCGTGAGCACAGATACGCAGTATTTT
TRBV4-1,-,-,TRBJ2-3,CASSQSGVSRTTDTQYF,TGCGCCAGCAGCCAATCTGGGGTCTCCAGGACCACAGATACGCAGTATTTT
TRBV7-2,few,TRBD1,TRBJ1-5,CASSSSWTGSQPQHF,TGTGCCAGCAGCTCGTCCTGGACAGGGAGTCAGCCCCAGCATTTT
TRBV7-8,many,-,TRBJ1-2,CASSSRSDALYGYTF,TGTGCCAGCAGCTCGAGGTCGGACGCTCTCTATGGCTACACCTTC
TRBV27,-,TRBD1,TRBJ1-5,CASSSTQGSKAPQHF,TGTGCCAGCAGTTCCACACAGGGGAGTAAGGCGCCCCAGCATTTT
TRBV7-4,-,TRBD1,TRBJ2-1,CASSFAGGDEQFF,TGTGCCAGCAGCTTCGCAGGGGGCGATGAGCAGTTCTTC
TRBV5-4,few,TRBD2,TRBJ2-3,CASSLGGLAGISSTDTQYF,TGTGCCAGCAGCTTGGGGGGTCTAGCGGGGATCTCTAGCACAGATACGCAGTATTTT
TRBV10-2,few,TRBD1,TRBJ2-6,CASSEDRGSGANVLTF,TGCGCCAGCAGTGAAGACAGGGGATCCGGGGCCAACGTCCTGACTTTC
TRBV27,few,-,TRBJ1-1,CASSLQALNTEAFF,TGTGCCAGCAGTCTACAGGCCTTGAACACTGAAGCTTTCTTT
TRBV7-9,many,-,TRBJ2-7,CASSTAQGLFSYEQYF,TGTGCCAGCAGCACCGCCCAGGGGCTTTTCTCCTACGAGCAGTACTTC
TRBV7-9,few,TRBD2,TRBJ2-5,CASSHLAGGGETQYF,TGTGCCAGCAGCCATCTCGCCGGGGGGGGAGAGACCCAGTACTTC
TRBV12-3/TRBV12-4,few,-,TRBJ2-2,CASSLKGPQTGELFF,TGTGCCAGCAGTTTAAAGGGACCACAGACCGGGGAGCTGTTTTTT
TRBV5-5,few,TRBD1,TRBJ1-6,CASSPRTGEGNNSPLHF,TGTGCCAGCAGCCCCCGGACAGGGGAAGGGAATAATTCACCCCTCCACTTT
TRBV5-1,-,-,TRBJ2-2,CASSPGQYFNTGELFF,TGCGCCAGCAGCCCCGGGCAGTACTTTAACACCGGGGAGCTGTTTTTT
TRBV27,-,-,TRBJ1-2,CASSLYGGMTYGYTF,TGTGCCAGCAGTCTCTACGGCGGCATGACCTATGGCTACACCTTC
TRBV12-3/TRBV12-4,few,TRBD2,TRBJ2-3,CASRTQGGYSLAGFTDTQYF,TGTGCCAGCAGGACCCAGGGGGGATATTCACTAGCGGGGTTCACAGATACGCAGTATTTT
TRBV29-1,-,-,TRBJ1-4,CSVGSTRNEKLFF,TGCAGCGTTGGTTCGACACGGAATGAAAAACTGTTTTTT
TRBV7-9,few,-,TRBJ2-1,CASSSLAGSRYEQFF,TGTGCCAGCAGCTCCTTGGCGGGGAGTCGGTATGAGCAGTTCTTC
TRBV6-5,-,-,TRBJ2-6,CASSSRGGVRAGANVLTF,TGTGCCAGCAGTTCCAGGGGGGGGGTCCGGGCTGGGGCCAACGTCCTGACTTTC
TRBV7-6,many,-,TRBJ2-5,CASSLEFQETQYF,TGTGCCAGCAGCTTAGAGTTCCAAGAGACCCAGTACTTC
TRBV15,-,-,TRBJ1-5,CATSRVTGFPWPYSNQPQHF,TGTGCCACCAGCAGAGTTACGGGCTTCCCCTGGCCTTATAGCAATCAGCCCCAGCATTTT